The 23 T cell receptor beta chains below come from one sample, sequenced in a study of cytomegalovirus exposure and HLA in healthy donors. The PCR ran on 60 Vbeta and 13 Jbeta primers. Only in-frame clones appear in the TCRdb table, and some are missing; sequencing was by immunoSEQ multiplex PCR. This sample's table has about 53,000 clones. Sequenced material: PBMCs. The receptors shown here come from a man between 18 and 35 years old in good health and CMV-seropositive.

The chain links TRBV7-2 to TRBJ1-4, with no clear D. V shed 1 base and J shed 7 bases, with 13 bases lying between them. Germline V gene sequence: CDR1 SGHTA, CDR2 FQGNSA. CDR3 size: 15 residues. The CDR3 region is CASSLVGAGFEKLFF. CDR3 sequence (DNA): TGTGCCAGCAGCTTAGTGGGAGCGGGGTTTGAAAAACTGTTTTTT.

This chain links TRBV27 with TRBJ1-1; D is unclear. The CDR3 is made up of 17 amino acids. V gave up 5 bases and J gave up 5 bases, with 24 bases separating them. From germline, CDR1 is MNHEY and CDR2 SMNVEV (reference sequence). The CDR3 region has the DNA TGTGCCAGCAGTCCAACCCCAGCTGGAGGGTTGGGGACTGAAGCTTTCTTT. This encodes CASSPTPAGGLGTEAFF.

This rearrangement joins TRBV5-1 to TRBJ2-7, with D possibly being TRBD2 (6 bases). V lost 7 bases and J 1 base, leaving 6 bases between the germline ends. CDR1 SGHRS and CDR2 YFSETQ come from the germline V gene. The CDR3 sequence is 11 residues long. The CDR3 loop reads CASRESYEQYF. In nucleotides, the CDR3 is TGCGCCAGCCGGGAGTCCTACGAGCAGTACTTC.

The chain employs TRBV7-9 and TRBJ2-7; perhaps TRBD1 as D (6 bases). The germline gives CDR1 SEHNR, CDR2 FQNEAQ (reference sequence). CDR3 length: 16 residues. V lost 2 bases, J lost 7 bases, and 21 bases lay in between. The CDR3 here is CASSLPGQGPVEEQYF. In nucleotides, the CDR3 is TGTGCCAGCAGCTTACCGGGGCAGGGGCCGGTGGAAGAGCAGTACTTC.

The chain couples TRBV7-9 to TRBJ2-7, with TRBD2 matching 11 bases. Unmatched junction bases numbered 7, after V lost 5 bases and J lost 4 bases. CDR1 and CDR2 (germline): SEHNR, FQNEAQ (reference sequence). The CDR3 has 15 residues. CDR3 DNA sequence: TGTGCCAGCAGCCCCTCCGGGACTAGCGGTTACGAGCAGTACTTC. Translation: CASSPSGTSGYEQYF.

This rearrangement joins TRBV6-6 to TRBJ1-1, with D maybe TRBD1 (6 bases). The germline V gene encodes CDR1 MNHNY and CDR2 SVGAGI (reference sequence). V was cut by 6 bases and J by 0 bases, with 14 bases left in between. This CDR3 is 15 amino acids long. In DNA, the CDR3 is TGTGCCAGCAGAGACAGGCGAACTATGAACACTGAAGCTTTCTTT. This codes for CASRDRRTMNTEAFF.

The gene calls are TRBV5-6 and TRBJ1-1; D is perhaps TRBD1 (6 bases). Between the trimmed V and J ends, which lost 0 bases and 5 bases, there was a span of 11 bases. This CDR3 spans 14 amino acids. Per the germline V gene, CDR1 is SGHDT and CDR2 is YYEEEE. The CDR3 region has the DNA TGTGCCAGCAGCTTGGTACAGGGTGGGACTGAAGCTTTCTTT. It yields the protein CASSLVQGGTEAFF. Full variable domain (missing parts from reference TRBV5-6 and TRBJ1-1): DAGVTQSPTHLIKTRGQQVTLRCSPKSGHDTVSWYQQALGQGPQFIFQYYEEEERQRGNFPDRFSGHQFPNYSSELNVNALLLGDSALYLCASSLVQGGTEAFFGQGTRLTVV.

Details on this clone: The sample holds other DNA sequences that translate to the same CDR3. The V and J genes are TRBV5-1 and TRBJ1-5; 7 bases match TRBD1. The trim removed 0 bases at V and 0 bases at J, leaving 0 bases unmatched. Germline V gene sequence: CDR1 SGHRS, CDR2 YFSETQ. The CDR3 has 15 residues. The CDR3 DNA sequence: TGCGCCAGCAGCTTGGACAGGGGTAGCAATCAGCCCCAGCATTTT. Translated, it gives CASSLDRGSNQPQHF.

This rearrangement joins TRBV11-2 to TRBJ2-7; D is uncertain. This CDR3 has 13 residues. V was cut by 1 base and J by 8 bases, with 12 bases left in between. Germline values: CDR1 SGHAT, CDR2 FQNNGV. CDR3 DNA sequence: TGTGCCAGCAGCTTAGCCCCCAGATCACAGCAGTACTTC. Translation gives CASSLAPRSQQYF.

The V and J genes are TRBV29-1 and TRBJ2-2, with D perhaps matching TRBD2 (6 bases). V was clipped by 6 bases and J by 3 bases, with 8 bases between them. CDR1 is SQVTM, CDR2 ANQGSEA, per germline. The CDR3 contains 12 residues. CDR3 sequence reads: CSVIADTGELFF. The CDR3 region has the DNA TGCAGCGTGATAGCGGACACCGGGGAGCTGTTTTTT.

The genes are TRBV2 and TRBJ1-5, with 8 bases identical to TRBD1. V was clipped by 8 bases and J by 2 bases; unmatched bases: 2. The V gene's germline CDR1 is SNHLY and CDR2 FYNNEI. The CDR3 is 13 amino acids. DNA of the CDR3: TGTGCCAGCGTACAGGGGGGCAATCAGCCCCAGCATTTT. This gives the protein CASVQGGNQPQHF.

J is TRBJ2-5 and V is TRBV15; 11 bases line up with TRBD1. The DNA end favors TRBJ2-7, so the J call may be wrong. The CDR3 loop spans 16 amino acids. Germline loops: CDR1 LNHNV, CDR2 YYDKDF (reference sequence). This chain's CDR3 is CATSTGQGATFTEQYF. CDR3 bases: TGTGCCACCAGCACCGGACAGGGGGCAACTTTTACCGAGCAGTACTTC.

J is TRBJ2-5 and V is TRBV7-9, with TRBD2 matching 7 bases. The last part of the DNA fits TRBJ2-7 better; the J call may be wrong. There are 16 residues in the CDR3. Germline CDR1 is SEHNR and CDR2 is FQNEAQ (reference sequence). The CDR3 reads CASSLAVAGANYEQYF. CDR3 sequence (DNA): TGTGCCAGCAGCTTAGCGGTGGCGGGAGCGAACTACGAGCAGTACTTC.

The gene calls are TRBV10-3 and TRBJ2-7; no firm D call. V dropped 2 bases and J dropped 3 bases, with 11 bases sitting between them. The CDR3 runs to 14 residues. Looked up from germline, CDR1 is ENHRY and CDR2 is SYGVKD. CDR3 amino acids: CAISERVGNYEQYF. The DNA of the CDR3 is TGTGCCATCAGTGAGCGGGTAGGCAACTACGAGCAGTACTTC.

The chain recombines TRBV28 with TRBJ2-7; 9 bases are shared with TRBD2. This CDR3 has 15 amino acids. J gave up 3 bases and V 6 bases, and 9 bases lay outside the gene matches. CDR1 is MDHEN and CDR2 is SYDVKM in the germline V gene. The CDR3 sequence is CASSSLAGINYEQYF. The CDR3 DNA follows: TGTGCCAGCAGCTCCCTAGCGGGAATAAACTACGAGCAGTACTTC.

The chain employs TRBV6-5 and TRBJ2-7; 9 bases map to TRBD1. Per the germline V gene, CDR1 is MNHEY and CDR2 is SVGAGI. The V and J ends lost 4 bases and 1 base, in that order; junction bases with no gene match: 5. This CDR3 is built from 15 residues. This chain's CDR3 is CASSWSQGASYEQYF. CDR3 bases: TGTGCCAGCAGTTGGTCACAGGGGGCATCCTACGAGCAGTACTTC.

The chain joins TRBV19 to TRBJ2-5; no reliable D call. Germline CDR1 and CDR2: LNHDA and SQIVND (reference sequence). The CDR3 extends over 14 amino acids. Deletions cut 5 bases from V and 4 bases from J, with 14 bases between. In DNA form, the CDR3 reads TGTGCCAGTAGTCCCGGCCTAGTAGGAGAGACCCAGTACTTC. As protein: CASSPGLVGETQYF.

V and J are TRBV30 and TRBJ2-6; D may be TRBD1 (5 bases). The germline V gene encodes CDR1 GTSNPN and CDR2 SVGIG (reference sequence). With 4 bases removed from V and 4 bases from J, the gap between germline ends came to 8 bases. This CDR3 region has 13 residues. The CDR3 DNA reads TGTGCCTGGACAGGGAACGGGGCCAACGTCCTGACTTTC. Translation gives CAWTGNGANVLTF.

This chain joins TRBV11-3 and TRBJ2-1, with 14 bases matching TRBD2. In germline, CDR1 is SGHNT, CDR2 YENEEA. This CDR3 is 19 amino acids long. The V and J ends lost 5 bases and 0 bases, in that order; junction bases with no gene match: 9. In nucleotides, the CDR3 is TGTGCCAGCAGCGACCGGACTAGCGGGAGGCCTAGCTCCTACAATGAGCAGTTCTTC. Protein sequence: CASSDRTSGRPSSYNEQFF.

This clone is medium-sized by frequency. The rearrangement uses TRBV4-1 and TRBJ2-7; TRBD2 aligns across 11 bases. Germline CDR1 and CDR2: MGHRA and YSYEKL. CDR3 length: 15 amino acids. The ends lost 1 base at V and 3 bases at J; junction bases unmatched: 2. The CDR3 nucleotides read TGCGCCAGCAGCCAAGGAACTAGCGGGGGCTACGAGCAGTACTTC. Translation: CASSQGTSGGYEQYF.

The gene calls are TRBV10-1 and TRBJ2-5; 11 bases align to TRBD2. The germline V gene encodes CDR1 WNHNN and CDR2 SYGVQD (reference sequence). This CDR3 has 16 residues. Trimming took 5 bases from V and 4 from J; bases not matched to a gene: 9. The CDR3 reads CASSPGTSGKGETQYF. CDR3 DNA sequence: TGCGCCAGCAGTCCCGGGACTAGCGGCAAGGGAGAGACCCAGTACTTC.

CDR3 DNA: TGTGCCACTTCACAGGTTCTTAGCAATCAGCCCCAGCATTTT. It specifies CATSQVLSNQPQHF. V and J are TRBV27 and TRBJ1-5, with D perhaps TRBD1 (5 bases). Trimming removed 10 bases at V and 0 bases at J, with 13 bases between. This CDR3 contains 14 residues. Germline V gives CDR1 MNHEY, CDR2 SMNVEV (reference sequence).

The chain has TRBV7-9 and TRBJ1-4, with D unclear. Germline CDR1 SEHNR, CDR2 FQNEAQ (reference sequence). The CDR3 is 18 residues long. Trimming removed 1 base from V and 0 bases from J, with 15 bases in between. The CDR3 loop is CASSLGGSGRTTNEKLFF. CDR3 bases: TGTGCCAGCAGCTTAGGGGGTAGCGGGCGCACAACTAATGAAAAACTGTTTTTT.